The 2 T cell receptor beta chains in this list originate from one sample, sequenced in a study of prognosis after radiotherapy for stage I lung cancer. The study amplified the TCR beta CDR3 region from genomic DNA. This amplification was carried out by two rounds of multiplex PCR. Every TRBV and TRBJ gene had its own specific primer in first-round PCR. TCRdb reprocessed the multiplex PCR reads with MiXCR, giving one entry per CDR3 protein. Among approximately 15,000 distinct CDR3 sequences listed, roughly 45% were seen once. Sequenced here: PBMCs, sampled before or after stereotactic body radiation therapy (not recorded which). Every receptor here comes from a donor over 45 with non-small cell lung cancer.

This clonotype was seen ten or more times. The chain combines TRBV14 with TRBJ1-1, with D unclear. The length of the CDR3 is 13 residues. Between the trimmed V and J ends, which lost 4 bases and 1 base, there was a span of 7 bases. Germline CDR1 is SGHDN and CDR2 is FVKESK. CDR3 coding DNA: TGTGCCAGCAGCCCTAGGTGGAACACTGAAGCTTTCTTT. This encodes CASSPRWNTEAFF. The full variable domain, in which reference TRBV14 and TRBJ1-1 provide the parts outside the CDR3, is EAGVTQFPSHSVIEKGQTVTLRCDPISGHDNLYWYRRVMGKEIKFLLHFVKESKQDESGMPNNRFLAERTGGTYSTLKVQPAELEDSGVYFCASSPRWNTEAFFGQGTRLTVV.

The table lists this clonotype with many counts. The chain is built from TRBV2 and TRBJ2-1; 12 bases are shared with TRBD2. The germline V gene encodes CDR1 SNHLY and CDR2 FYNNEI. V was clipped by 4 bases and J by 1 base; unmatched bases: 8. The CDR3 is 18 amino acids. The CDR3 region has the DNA TGTGCCAGCAGTGCTCCTAGCGGGAGGGCCGGTTCCTACAATGAGCAGTTCTTC. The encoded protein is CASSAPSGRAGSYNEQFF. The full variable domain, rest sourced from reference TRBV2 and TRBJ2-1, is EPEVTQTPSHQVTQMGQEVILRCVPISNHLYFYWYRQILGQKVEFLVSFYNNEISEKSEIFDDQFSVERPDGSNFTLKIRSTKLEDSAMYFCASSAPSGRAGSYNEQFFGPGTRLTVL.